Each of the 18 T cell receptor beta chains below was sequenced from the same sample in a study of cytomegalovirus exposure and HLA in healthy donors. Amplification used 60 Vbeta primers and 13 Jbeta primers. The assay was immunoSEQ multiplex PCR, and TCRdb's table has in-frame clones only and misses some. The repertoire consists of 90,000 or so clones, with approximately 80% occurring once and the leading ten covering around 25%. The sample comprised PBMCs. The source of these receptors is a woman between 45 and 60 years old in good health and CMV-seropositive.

CDR3 in amino acids: CASPSGGEETQYF. The CDR3 DNA sequence: TGTGCCAGCCCTTCCGGGGGGGAAGAGACCCAGTACTTC. V gene TRBV2 combines with J gene TRBJ2-5, with 8 bases aligning to TRBD2. CDR1 is SNHLY, CDR2 FYNNEI, per germline. This CDR3 region has 13 residues. The V and J ends lost 8 bases and 3 bases, in that order; junction bases with no gene match: 5.

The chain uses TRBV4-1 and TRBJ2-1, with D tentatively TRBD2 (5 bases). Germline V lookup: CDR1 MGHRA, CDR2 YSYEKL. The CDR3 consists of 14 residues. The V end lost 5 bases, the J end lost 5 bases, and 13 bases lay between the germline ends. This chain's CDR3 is CASSEPTRDNEQFF. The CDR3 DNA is TGCGCCAGCAGCGAACCTACGCGGGACAATGAGCAGTTCTTC.

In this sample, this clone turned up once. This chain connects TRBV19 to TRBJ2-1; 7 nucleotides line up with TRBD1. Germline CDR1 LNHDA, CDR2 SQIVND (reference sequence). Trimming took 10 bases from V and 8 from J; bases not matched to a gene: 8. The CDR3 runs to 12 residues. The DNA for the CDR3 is TGTGCCACTAACAACAGGGGCGATGAGCAGTTCTTC. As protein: CATNNRGDEQFF.

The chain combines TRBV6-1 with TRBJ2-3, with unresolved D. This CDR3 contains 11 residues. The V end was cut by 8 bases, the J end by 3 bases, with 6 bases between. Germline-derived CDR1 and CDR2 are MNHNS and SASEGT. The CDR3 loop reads CASGPTDTQYF. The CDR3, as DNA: TGTGCCAGCGGGCCAACAGATACGCAGTATTTT.

Here the CDR3 reads CASSPAAGGRNEKLFF. The CDR3 DNA sequence: TGTGCCAGCAGTCCAGCGGCTGGAGGGAGGAATGAAAAACTGTTTTTT. The V and J genes are TRBV28 and TRBJ1-4; D call uncertain. V dropped 5 bases and J dropped 5 bases, with 18 bases sitting between them. Germline values: CDR1 MDHEN, CDR2 SYDVKM. This CDR3 comprises 16 residues.

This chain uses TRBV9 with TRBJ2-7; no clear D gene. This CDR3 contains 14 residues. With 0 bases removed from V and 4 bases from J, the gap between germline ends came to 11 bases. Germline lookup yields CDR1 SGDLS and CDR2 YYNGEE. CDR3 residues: CASSVGAEAYEQYF. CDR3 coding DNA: TGTGCCAGCAGCGTAGGGGCAGAAGCTTACGAGCAGTACTTC.

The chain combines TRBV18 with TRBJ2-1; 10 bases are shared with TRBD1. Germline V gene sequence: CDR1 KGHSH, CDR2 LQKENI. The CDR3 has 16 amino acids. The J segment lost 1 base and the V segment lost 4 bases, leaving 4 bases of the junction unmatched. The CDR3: CASSLRQGASYNEQFF. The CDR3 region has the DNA TGTGCCAGCTCACTCAGACAGGGGGCGTCCTACAATGAGCAGTTCTTC.

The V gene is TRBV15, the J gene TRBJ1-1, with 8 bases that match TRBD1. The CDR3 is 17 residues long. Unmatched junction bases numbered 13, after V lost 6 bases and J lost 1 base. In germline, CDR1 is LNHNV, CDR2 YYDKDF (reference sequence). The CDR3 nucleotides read TGTGCCACCAGTAGACGACAGGGGAGGGCGACGAACACTGAAGCTTTCTTT. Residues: CATSRRQGRATNTEAFF.

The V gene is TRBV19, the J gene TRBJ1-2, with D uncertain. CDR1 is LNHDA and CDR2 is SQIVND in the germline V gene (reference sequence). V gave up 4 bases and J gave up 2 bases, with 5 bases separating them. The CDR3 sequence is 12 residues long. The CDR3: CASSTLNYGYTF. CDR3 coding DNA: TGTGCCAGTAGTACCTTAAACTATGGCTACACCTTC.

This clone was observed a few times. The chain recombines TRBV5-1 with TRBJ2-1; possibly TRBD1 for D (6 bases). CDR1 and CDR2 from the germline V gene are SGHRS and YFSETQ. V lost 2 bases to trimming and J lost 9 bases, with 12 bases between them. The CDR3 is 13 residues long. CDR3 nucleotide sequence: TGCGCCAGCAGCTTATGGACAGTTGGTGAGCAGTTCTTC. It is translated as CASSLWTVGEQFF.

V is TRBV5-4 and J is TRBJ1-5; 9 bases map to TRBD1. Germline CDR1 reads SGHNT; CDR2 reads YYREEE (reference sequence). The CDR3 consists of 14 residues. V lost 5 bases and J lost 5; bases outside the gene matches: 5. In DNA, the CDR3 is TGTGCCAGCAGTGTGGACAGGGGACATCAGCCCCAGCATTTT. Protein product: CASSVDRGHQPQHF.

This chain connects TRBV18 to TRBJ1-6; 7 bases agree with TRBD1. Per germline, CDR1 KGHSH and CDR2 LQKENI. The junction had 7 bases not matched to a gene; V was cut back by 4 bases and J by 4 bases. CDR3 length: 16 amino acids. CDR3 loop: CASSLRQGAYNSPLHF. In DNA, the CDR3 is TGTGCCAGCTCACTCCGACAGGGTGCATATAATTCACCCCTCCACTTT.

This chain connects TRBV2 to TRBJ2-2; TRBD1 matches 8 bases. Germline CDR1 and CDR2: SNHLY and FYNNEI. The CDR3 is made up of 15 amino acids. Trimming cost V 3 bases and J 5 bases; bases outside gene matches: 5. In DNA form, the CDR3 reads TGTGCCAGCAGTGATGGACAGGGTCGAACCGGGGAGCTGTTTTTT. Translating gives CASSDGQGRTGELFF.

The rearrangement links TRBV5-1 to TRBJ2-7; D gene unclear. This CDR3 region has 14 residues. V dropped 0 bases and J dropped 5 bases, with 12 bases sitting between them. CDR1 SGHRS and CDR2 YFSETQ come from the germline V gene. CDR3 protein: CASSLAPGIDEQYF. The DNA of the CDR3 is TGCGCCAGCAGCTTGGCCCCAGGAATTGACGAGCAGTACTTC.

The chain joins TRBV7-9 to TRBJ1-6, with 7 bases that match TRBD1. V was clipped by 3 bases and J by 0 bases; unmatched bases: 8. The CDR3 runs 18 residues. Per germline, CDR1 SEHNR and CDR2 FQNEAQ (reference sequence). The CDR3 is CASSFPQTGSSYNSPLHF. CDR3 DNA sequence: TGTGCCAGCAGCTTTCCCCAGACAGGGAGCTCCTATAATTCACCCCTCCACTTT.

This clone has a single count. The CDR3 DNA follows: TGCAGCGTTGTCCCGGGAGCAACTAATGAAAAACTGTTTTTT. Its protein product is CSVVPGATNEKLFF. V is TRBV29-1 and J is TRBJ1-4; D is ambiguous. CDR3 length: 14 residues. Germline V gene data show CDR1 as SQVTM and CDR2 as ANQGSEA. The V and J ends lost 4 bases and 0 bases respectively, with 9 bases between them.

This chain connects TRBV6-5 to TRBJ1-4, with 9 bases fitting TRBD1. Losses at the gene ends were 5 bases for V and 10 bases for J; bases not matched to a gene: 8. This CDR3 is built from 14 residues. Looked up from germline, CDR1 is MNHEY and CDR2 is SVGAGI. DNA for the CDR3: TGTGCCAGCAGTGACCGACAGGGGGGAGGAAAACTGTTTTTT. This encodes CASSDRQGGGKLFF.

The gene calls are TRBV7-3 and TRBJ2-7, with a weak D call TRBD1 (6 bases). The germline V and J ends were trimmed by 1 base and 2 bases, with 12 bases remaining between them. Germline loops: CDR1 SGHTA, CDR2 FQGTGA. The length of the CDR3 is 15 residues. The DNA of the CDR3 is TGTGCCAGCAGCTTAAGAGGGGACAAAACCTACGAGCAGTACTTC. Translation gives CASSLRGDKTYEQYF.